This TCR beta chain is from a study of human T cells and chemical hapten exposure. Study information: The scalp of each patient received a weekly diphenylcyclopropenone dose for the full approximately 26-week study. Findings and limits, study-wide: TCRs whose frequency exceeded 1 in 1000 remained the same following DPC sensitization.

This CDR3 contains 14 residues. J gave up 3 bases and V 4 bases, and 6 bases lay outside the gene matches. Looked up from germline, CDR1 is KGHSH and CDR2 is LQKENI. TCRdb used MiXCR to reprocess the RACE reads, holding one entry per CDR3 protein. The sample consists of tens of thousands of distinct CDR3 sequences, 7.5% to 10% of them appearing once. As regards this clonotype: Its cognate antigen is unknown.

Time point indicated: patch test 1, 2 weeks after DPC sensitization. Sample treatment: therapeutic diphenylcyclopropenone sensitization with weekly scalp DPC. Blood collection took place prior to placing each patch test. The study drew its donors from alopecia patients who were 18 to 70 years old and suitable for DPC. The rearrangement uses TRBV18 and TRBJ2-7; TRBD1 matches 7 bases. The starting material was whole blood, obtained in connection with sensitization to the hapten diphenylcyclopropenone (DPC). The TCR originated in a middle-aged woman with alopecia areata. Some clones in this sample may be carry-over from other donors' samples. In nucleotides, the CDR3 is TGTGCCAGCTCACGCGGACAGGACCGCTACGAGCAGTACTTC. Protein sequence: CASSRGQDRYEQYF.